The sequence of this T cell receptor (beta chain) was determined in a study of T cells in Graves' hyperthyroidism and ophthalmopathy. The V end lost 1 base, the J end lost 9 bases, and 13 bases lay between the germline ends. The CDR3 runs to 14 residues. The V gene's germline CDR1 is SNHLY and CDR2 FYNNEI. Amplification of TCR beta CDR3 regions used RNA as the template. The HTBI set primed first-round TCR CDR3 RT-PCR. From the multiplex PCR reads, TCRdb called clonotypes with MiXCR, one entry per CDR3 protein. The data show approximately 640,000 distinct CDR3 sequences, just under 45% seen once. Lactation, pregnancy, other autoimmune disease or uncontrolled infection excluded patients. The sample holds one count of this clonotype.

J is TRBJ1-5 and V is TRBV2, with no clear D. The clonotype originates from an adult man with Graves' disease, either hyperthyroidism or ophthalmopathy (not recorded which). Sequencing input: peripheral blood or thyroid tissue (not recorded which). CDR3 DNA sequence: TGTGCCAGCAGTGAAGTTGGCAGTATCCGGCCCCAGCATTTT. As protein: CASSEVGSIRPQHF. The variable domain in full, with the rest retrieved from reference TRBV2 and TRBJ1-5, is EPEVTQTPSHQVTQMGQEVILRCVPISNHLYFYWYRQILGQKVEFLVSFYNNEISEKSEIFDDQFSVERPDGSNFTLKIRSTKLEDSAMYFCASSEVGSIRPQHFGDGTRLSIL.